This T cell receptor (beta chain) was sequenced in a study of beta chain features in type 1 diabetes. Study as a whole: Age, gender and cell yields were alike across patients and healthy donors.

On this clone: Its antigen is unidentified.

The authors reverse transcribed all of the isolated RNA, so sequencing captured expressed TCRB transcripts. The repertoire was sequenced with immunoSEQ multiplex PCR; TCRdb's copy has only in-frame clones and lacks some. The sample has about 280,000 clones, over 14% seen once. Study results and caveats: More deletions and fewer insertions at VDJ junctions were found in patients with type 1 diabetes. Moderately but significantly shorter TCRB CDR3s were found in Type 1 diabetes patients in all four CD4+ subsets. The study found that naive, central memory and Treg TCRB repertoires appeared more similar in patients than in healthy donors.

This CDR3 comprises 17 residues. This sequence originates from a man aged 18-30 years with type 1 diabetes. Material for sequencing was naive CD4+ T cells from blood. The chain links TRBV21-1 to TRBJ2-3; no check of the table's D call, TRBD2, against the DNA was made. TRBV21-1 is designated a pseudogene. The CDR3 region has the DNA TGTGCCAGCAGCAAAGCTTTCAGGCGGGGGGCACCAGATACGCAGTATTTT. Residues: CASSKAFRRGAPDTQYF.